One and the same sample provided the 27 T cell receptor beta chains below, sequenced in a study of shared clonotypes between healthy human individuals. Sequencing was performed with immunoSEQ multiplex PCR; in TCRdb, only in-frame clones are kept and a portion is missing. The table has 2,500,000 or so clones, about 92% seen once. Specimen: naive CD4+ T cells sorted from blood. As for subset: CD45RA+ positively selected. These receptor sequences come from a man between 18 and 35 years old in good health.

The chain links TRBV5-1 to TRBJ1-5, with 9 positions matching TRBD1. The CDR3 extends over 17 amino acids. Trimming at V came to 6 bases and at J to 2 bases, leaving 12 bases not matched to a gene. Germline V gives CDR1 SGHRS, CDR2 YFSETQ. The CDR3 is CASTYPGQGYRNQPQHF. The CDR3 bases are TGCGCCAGCACCTATCCGGGACAGGGTTATCGCAATCAGCCCCAGCATTTT.

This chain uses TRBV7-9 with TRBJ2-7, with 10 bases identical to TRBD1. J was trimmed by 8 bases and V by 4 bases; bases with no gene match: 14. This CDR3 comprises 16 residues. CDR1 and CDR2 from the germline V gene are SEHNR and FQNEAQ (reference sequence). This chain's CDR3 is CASSYTPGTGDKKQYF. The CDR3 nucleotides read TGTGCCAGCAGCTACACACCCGGGACAGGGGATAAAAAGCAGTACTTC.

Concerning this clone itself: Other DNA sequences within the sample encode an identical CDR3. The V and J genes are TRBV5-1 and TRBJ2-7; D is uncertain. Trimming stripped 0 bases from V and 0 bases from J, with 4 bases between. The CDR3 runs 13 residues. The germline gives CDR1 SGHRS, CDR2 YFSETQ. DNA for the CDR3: TGCGCCAGCAGCTTGGAAGCCTCCTACGAGCAGTACTTC. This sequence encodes CASSLEASYEQYF.

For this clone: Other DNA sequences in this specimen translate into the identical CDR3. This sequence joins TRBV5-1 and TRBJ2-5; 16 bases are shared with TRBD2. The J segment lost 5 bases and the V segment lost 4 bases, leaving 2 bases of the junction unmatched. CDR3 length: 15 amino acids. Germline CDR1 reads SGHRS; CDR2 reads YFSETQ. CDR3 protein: CASSPGLAGGETQYF. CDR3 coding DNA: TGCGCCAGCAGCCCGGGACTAGCGGGGGGGGAGACCCAGTACTTC.

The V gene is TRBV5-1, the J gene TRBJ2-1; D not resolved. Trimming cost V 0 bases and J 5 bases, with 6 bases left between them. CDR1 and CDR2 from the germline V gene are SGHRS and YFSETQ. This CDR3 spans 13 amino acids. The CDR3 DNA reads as TGCGCCAGCAGCTTGGATATAAACAATGAGCAGTTCTTC. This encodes CASSLDINNEQFF.

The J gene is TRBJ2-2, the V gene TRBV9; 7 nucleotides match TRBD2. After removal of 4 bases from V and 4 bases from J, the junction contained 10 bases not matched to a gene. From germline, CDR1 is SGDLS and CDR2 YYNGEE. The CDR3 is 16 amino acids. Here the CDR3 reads CASSPQWSSGTGELFF. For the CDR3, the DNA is TGTGCCAGCAGCCCCCAGTGGTCTAGCGGCACCGGGGAGCTGTTTTTT.

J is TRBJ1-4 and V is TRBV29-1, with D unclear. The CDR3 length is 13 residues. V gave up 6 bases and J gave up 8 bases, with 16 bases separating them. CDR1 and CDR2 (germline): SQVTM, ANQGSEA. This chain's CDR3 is CSVRTEGTEKLFF. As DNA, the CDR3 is TGCAGCGTGAGGACGGAGGGAACCGAAAAACTGTTTTTT.

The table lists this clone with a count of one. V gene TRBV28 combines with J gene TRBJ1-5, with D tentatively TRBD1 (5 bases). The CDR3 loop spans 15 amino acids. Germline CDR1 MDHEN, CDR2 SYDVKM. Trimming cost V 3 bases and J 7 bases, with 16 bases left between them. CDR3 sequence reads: CASSFVRRDGQPQHF. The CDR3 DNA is TGTGCCAGCAGTTTCGTACGCAGGGATGGCCAGCCCCAGCATTTT.

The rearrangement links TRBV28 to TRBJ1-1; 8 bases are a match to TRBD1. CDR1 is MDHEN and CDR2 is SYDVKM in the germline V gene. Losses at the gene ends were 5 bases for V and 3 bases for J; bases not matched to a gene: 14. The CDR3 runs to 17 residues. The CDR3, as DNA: TGTGCCAGCAGTAAGGAACTAAACGGACAGGGCGACACTGAAGCTTTCTTT. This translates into CASSKELNGQGDTEAFF.

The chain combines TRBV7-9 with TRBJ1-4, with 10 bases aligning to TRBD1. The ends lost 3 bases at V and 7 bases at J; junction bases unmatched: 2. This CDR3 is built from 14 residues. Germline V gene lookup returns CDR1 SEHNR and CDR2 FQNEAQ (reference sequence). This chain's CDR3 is CASSLGQGSEKLFF. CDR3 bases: TGTGCCAGCAGCTTGGGACAGGGGAGTGAAAAACTGTTTTTT.

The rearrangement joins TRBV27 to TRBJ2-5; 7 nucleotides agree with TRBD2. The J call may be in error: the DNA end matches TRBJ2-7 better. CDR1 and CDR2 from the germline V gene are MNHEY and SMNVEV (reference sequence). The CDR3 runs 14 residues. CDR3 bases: TGTGCCAGCAGCCCGTGGGAGGGGTGGAGCGAGCAGTACTTC. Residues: CASSPWEGWSEQYF.

Here the CDR3 reads CASSLRQPNTEAFF. CDR3 bases: TGTGCCAGCAGCTTGAGACAGCCGAACACTGAAGCTTTCTTT. The rearrangement joins TRBV5-5 to TRBJ1-1, with a weak D call TRBD1 (5 bases). This CDR3 has 14 amino acids. Looked up from germline, CDR1 is SGHKS and CDR2 is YYEKEE (reference sequence). Trimming stripped 1 base from V and 1 base from J, with 8 bases between.

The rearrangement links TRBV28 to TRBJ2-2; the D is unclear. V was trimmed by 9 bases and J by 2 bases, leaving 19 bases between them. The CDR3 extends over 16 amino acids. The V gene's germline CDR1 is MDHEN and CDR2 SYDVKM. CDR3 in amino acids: CASRSYVTDNTGELFF. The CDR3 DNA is TGTGCCAGTCGTTCTTACGTTACGGATAACACCGGGGAGCTGTTTTTT.

CDR3 DNA: TGCGCCAGCAGCTTGTCGGGGGGGACCTCCTACGAGCAGTACTTC. This translates into CASSLSGGTSYEQYF. This chain connects TRBV5-1 to TRBJ2-7; 8 positions match TRBD2. Trimming removed 1 base from V and 0 bases from J; junction bases left unmatched: 3. The CDR3 runs to 15 residues. Germline CDR1 is SGHRS and CDR2 is YFSETQ.

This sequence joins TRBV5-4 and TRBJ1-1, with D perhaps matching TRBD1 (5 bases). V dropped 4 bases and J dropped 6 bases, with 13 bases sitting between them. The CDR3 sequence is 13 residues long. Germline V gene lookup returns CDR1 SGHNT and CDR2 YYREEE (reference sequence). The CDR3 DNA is TGTGCCAGCAGCCGGGTGTTGGGGGCTGAAGCTTTCTTT. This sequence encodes CASSRVLGAEAFF.

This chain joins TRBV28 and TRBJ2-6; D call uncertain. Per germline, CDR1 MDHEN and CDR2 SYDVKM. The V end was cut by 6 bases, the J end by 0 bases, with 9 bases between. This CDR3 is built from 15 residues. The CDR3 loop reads CASSGPYSGANVLTF. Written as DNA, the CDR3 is TGTGCCAGCAGCGGGCCTTACTCTGGGGCCAACGTCCTGACTTTC.

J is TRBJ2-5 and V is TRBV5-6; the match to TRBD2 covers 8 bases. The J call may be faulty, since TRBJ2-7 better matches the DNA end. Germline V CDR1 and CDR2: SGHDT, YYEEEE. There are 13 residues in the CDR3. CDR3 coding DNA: TGTGCCAGCAGCCCCCGGGGGGGTTACGAGCAGTACTTC. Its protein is CASSPRGGYEQYF.

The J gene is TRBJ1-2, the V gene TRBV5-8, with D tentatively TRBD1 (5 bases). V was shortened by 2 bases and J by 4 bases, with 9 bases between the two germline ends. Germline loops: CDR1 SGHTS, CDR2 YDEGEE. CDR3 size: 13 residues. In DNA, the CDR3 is TGTGCCAGCAGCTTTGGGCAGGGCTATGGCTACACCTTC. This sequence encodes CASSFGQGYGYTF. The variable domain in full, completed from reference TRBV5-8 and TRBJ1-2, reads EAGVTQSPTHLIKTRGQQATLRCSPISGHTSVYWYQQALGLGLQFLLWYDEGEERNRGNFPPRFSGRQFPNYSSELNVNALELEDSALYLCASSFGQGYGYTFGSGTRLTVV.

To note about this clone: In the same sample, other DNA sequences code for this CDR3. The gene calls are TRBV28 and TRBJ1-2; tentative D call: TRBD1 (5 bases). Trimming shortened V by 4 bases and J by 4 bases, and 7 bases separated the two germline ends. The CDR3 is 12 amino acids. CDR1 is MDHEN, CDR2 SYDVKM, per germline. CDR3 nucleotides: TGTGCCAGCAGTTCAGACAGCTATGGCTACACCTTC. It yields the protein CASSSDSYGYTF.

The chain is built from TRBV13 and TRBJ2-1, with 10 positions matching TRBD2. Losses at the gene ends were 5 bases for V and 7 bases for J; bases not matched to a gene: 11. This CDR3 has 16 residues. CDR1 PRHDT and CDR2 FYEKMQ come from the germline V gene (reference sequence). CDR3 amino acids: CASSPPLAGVRNEQFF. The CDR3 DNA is TGTGCCAGCAGCCCACCGCTAGCGGGAGTGCGAAATGAGCAGTTCTTC.

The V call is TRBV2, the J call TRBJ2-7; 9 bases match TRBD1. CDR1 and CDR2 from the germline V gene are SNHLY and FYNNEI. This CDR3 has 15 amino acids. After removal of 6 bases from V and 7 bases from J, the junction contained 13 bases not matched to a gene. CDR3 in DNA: TGTGCCAGCAGGGATTCCGGGACAGGGTTAAGGGAGCAGTACTTC. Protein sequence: CASRDSGTGLREQYF.

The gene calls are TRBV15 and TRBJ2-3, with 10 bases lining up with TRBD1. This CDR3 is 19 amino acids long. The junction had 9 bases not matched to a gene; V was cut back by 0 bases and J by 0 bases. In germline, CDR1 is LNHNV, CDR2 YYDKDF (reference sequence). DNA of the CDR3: TGTGCCACCAGCAGAGATTACACGGGACAGGGGTATAGCACAGATACGCAGTATTTT. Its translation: CATSRDYTGQGYSTDTQYF.

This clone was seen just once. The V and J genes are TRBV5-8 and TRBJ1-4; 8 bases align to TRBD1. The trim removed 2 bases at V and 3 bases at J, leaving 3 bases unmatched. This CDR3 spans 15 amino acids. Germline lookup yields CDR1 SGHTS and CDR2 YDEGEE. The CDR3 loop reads CASSFPGQANEKLFF. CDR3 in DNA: TGTGCCAGCAGCTTCCCGGGACAGGCTAATGAAAAACTGTTTTTT.

DNA for the CDR3: TGTGCCAGCAGTGAAGCGTGGGGGGCCTGGAATGAGCAGTTCTTC. It specifies CASSEAWGAWNEQFF. The chain employs TRBV6-1 and TRBJ2-1; the D call may be TRBD1 or TRBD2 (6 bases each). The CDR3 totals 15 residues. Trimming left V 0 bases short and J 7 bases short, with 13 bases between. The germline V gene has CDR1 MNHNS and CDR2 SASEGT.

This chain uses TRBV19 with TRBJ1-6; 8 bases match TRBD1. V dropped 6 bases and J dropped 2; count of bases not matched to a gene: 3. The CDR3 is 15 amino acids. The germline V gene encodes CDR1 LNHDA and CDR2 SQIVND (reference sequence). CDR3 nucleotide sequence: TGTGCCAGTAGGACAGGGGAGACCTATAATTCACCCCTCCACTTT. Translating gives CASRTGETYNSPLHF.

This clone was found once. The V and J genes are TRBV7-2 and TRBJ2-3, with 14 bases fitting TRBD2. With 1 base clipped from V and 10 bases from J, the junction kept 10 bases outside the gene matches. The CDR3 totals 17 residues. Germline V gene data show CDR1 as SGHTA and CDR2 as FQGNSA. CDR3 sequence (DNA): TGTGCCAGCAGCTTAGTTGGGACTAGCGGGAGAGGAGAATCGCAGTATTTT. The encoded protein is CASSLVGTSGRGESQYF. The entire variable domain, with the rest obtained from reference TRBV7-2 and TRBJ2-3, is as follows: GAGVSQSPSNKVTEKGKDVELRCDPISGHTALYWYRQSLGQGLEFLIYFQGNSAPDKSGLPSDRFSAERTGGSVSTLTIQRTQQEDSAVYLCASSLVGTSGRGESQYFGPGTRLTVL.

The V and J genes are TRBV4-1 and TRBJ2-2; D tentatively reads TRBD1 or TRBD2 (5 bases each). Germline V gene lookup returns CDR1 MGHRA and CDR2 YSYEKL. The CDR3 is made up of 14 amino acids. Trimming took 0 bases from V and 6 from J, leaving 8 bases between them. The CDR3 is CASSQDGGSGELFF. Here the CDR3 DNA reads TGCGCCAGCAGCCAAGATGGGGGTTCCGGGGAGCTGTTTTTT.